The TCR beta chain described here comes from a study of beta chain features in type 1 diabetes. General study points: The naive, central memory and Treg TCRB repertoires of patients appeared to be more similar to one another than those of healthy donors.

The isolated RNA, all of it, was reverse transcribed, so expressed TCRB transcripts were what got sequenced. Clones were sequenced by immunoSEQ multiplex PCR, and TCRdb holds only the in-frame ones, with some missing. The sample has about 410,000 clones, around 14% seen once. Turning to this clone: What it binds is unknown.

The ends were cut back, 4 bases at V and 6 bases at J, with 4 bases in the middle. From germline, CDR1 is LGHNT and CDR2 FRNRAP. The CDR3 contains 11 residues. This chain connects TRBV12-5 to TRBJ2-1, with D hard to call. Input material: naive CD4+ T cells from blood. The source is a man under 40 in good health. This CDR3 is CASGWLNEQFF. Here the CDR3 DNA reads TGTGCTAGTGGTTGGCTCAATGAGCAGTTCTTC.